The clone carrying this TCR beta chain occurred a few times. The CDR3 contains 14 residues. V was trimmed by 0 bases and J by 5 bases, leaving 11 bases between them. Germline V gene sequence: CDR1 MNHEY, CDR2 SVGAGI. The source of the sample is a study of blood T cell repertoires in COVID-19. Study information: From T cells, B-cell-depleted T cells, or PBMCs came the material, which was cDNA or gDNA.

Per the study methods: Amplification with reference gene primers provided the estimates of nucleated cell counts. TCRdb's table, derived via immunoSEQ multiplex PCR, lists solely in-frame clones and lacks some. V, J and clone size derive from that table, while D and trimming were established from the DNA sequence. Seen here are about 250,000 clones, approximately 80% observed once, and the top ten hold around 26%. The chain combines TRBV6-5 with TRBJ2-7, with D maybe TRBD1 (5 bases). The receptor was isolated from a man in his forties with acute or convalescent COVID-19. Source material: peripheral blood. CDR3 protein: CASSYSRGRDEQYF. DNA of the CDR3: TGTGCCAGCAGTTACTCGAGAGGCAGGGACGAGCAGTACTTC.